What follows are 18 T cell receptor beta chains derived from one specimen sequenced in a study of cytomegalovirus exposure and HLA in healthy donors. The PCR contained 60 Vbeta and 13 Jbeta primers. Data came from immunoSEQ multiplex PCR; TCRdb stores just in-frame clones and leaves some out. The table includes 150,000 to 250,000 clones, 70% to 85% detected once. The sequenced sample was PBMCs. These receptors were taken from a boy aged 2-15 years in good health and CMV-seronegative.

This CDR3 is CASSLTTIHEQFF. For the CDR3, the DNA is TGCGCCAGCAGCTTGACGACTATCCATGAGCAGTTCTTC. This sequence joins TRBV5-1 and TRBJ2-1; D possibly corresponds to TRBD2 (5 bases). The CDR3 runs 13 residues. Germline V gene data show CDR1 as SGHRS and CDR2 as YFSETQ. V dropped 1 base and J dropped 8 bases, with 10 bases sitting between them.

The chain combines TRBV6-5 with TRBJ1-1; 7 bases align to TRBD1. The V and J ends lost 10 bases and 1 base, in that order; junction bases with no gene match: 6. The CDR3 extends over 13 amino acids. Per germline, CDR1 MNHEY and CDR2 SVGAGI. This CDR3 is CATGDSWNTEAFF. In nucleotides, the CDR3 is TGTGCCACAGGGGACAGCTGGAACACTGAAGCTTTCTTT.

The chain recombines TRBV29-1 with TRBJ2-3; 12 bases map to TRBD1. This CDR3 is built from 17 residues. The germline gives CDR1 SQVTM, CDR2 ANQGSEA. With V trimmed by 4 bases and J by 2 bases, 10 bases remained unmatched. CDR3 amino acids: CSVVGTGGYHNTDTQYF. In DNA form, the CDR3 reads TGCAGCGTTGTAGGGACAGGGGGCTATCACAACACAGATACGCAGTATTTT.

This rearrangement joins TRBV7-8 to TRBJ1-2; tentative D call: TRBD1 (6 bases). This CDR3 contains 17 residues. In germline, CDR1 is SGHVS, CDR2 FQNEAQ. The V end lost 5 bases, the J end lost 2 bases, and 21 bases lay between the germline ends. CDR3 sequence reads: CASSPEASDSFNYGYTF. In nucleotides, the CDR3 is TGTGCCAGCAGCCCGGAAGCCTCGGACAGCTTCAACTATGGCTACACCTTC.

With respect to this clone: One end of the junction fails to match germline, which may point to a read error. The rearrangement joins TRBV7-3 to TRBJ2-3; tentative D call: TRBD2 (5 bases). Germline loops: CDR1 SGHTA, CDR2 FQGTGA. This CDR3 has 13 amino acids. The CDR3 nucleotides are TGTACCAGCAGCTTTGGACGGGGTGATACGCAGTATTTT. Residues: CTSSFGRGDTQYF.

The V gene is TRBV4-3, the J gene TRBJ2-7; TRBD1 might be the D (7 bases). This CDR3 contains 14 residues. Germline V lookup: CDR1 LGHNA, CDR2 YSLEER. V dropped 0 bases and J dropped 3 bases, with 9 bases sitting between them. CDR3 nucleotide sequence: TGCGCCAGCAGCCAAGAGCAGGGGGGCTACGAGCAGTACTTC. Encoded protein: CASSQEQGGYEQYF.

This clone was seen only once. The J gene is TRBJ2-2, the V gene TRBV12-5, with 10 positions matching TRBD2. From germline, CDR1 is LGHNT and CDR2 FRNRAP. This CDR3 comprises 15 residues. V shed 4 bases, J shed 4 bases, and the junction held 3 bases outside the gene matches. CDR3 in DNA: TGTGCTAGTGGTTCTAGCGGGGGAGGCACCGGGGAGCTGTTTTTT. Encoded protein: CASGSSGGGTGELFF. Complete variable domain (other parts from reference TRBV12-5 and TRBJ2-2): DARVTQTPRHKVTEMGQEVTMRCQPILGHNTVFWYRQTMMQGLELLAYFRNRAPLDDSGMPKDRFSAEMPDATLATLKIQPSEPRDSAVYFCASGSSGGGTGELFFGEGSRLTVL.

This clone came up a few times. The V gene is TRBV6-5, the J gene TRBJ1-1; tentative D call: TRBD1 (5 bases). The germline gives CDR1 MNHEY, CDR2 SVGAGI. The CDR3 sequence is 14 residues long. V lost 0 bases, J lost 8 bases, and 13 bases lay in between. CDR3 DNA sequence: TGTGCCAGCAGTTACTCGATTGGGGGGAGGGAAGCTTTCTTT. Encoded protein: CASSYSIGGREAFF.

To note about this clone: The sample carries other DNA sequences with the same CDR3. The CDR3 spells CSALDSYEQYF. In nucleotides, the CDR3 is TGCAGTGCTCTGGACAGCTACGAGCAGTACTTC. The genes are TRBV20-1 and TRBJ2-7, with TRBD1 as a possible D gene (6 bases). CDR1 and CDR2 (germline): DFQATT, SNEGSKA (reference sequence). The CDR3 length is 11 residues. Between the trimmed V and J ends, which lost 5 bases and 3 bases, there was a span of 8 bases.

The chain's CDR3 is CASTRAGGRQPQHF. As DNA, the CDR3 is TGTGCCAGCACCCGGGCGGGGGGACGGCAGCCCCAGCATTTT. V is TRBV6-1 and J is TRBJ1-5; maybe TRBD1 (5 bases). Per the germline V gene, CDR1 is MNHNS and CDR2 is SASEGT. V shed 7 bases and J shed 7 bases, with 17 bases lying between them. This CDR3 region has 14 residues.

The chain employs TRBV18 and TRBJ1-2; D is possibly TRBD1 (5 bases). This CDR3 has 13 amino acids. Trimming took 4 bases from V and 6 from J, leaving 12 bases between them. The germline V gene encodes CDR1 KGHSH and CDR2 LQKENI. CDR3 in amino acids: CASSLPGRDGYTF. The CDR3 nucleotides read TGTGCCAGCTCACTCCCAGGGAGGGATGGCTACACCTTC.

This chain's CDR3 is CASSLGGRGDQPQHF. The CDR3 bases are TGCGCCAGCAGCTTGGGGGGCAGGGGGGATCAGCCCCAGCATTTT. The chain carries TRBV5-1 and TRBJ1-5; 7 bases are shared with TRBD1. Losses at the gene ends were 0 bases for V and 5 bases for J; bases not matched to a gene: 5. CDR3 length equals 15 residues. CDR1 and CDR2 (germline): SGHRS, YFSETQ. Together with reference TRBV5-1 and TRBJ1-5, the CDR3 gives the full variable domain: KAGVTQTPRYLIKTRGQQVTLSCSPISGHRSVSWYQQTPGQGLQFLFEYFSETQRNKGNFPGRFSGRQFSNSRSEMNVSTLELGDSALYLCASSLGGRGDQPQHFGDGTRLSIL.

The CDR3 loop is CASSLWQGAQHF. The CDR3 nucleotides are TGTGCCAGCAGCTTGTGGCAGGGTGCCCAGCATTTT. The gene calls are TRBV5-5 and TRBJ1-5; TRBD1 might be the D (5 bases). V was cut by 1 base and J by 11 bases, with 10 bases left in between. Germline V CDR1 and CDR2: SGHKS, YYEKEE (reference sequence). The CDR3 loop spans 12 amino acids.

The rearrangement joins TRBV6-5 to TRBJ2-7; no definite D call. Looked up from germline, CDR1 is MNHEY and CDR2 is SVGAGI. This CDR3 spans 13 amino acids. The V and J ends lost 1 base and 4 bases respectively, with 8 bases between them. DNA for the CDR3: TGTGCCAGCAGTTACTACTGGTGGTACGAGCAGTACTTC. Translated, it gives CASSYYWWYEQYF.

This clone is a singleton in its sample. This rearrangement joins TRBV5-8 to TRBJ2-5, with 10 bases lining up with TRBD1. The length of the CDR3 is 14 residues. Germline V gene data show CDR1 as SGHTS and CDR2 as YDEGEE. Trimming took 4 bases from V and 6 from J; bases not matched to a gene: 6. The CDR3 reads CASSPPGQGQTQYF. CDR3 nucleotide sequence: TGTGCCAGCAGCCCACCGGGACAGGGGCAGACCCAGTACTTC.

Remarks on this clone: It is unclear where the CDR3 begins or ends on the DNA, so no DNA is shown, and the CDR3 is as TCRdb lists it. The chain is built from TRBV6-5 and TRBJ1-1. The CDR3 length is 14 residues, termini included. Germline values: CDR1 MNHEY, CDR2 SVGAGI. CDR3 region: CASRDWGPGSRVFF.

This clone was picked up one time. The CDR3 loop is CASSVAASGGVEVETQYF. The CDR3 DNA sequence: TGTGCCAGCAGCGTAGCGGCTAGCGGGGGGGTAGAGGTCGAGACCCAGTACTTC. The chain links TRBV9 to TRBJ2-5; 12 bases agree with TRBD2. The CDR3 sequence is 18 residues long. Germline-derived CDR1 and CDR2 are SGDLS and YYNGEE. The J segment lost 5 bases and the V segment lost 0 bases, leaving 11 bases of the junction unmatched.

The chain couples TRBV10-1 to TRBJ1-1; D is perhaps TRBD1 (5 bases). The CDR3 loop spans 12 amino acids. Germline values: CDR1 WNHNN, CDR2 SYGVQD (reference sequence). Trimming cost V 10 bases and J 2 bases, with 11 bases left between them. The CDR3 here is CATGHNNTEAFF. CDR3 sequence (DNA): TGCGCCACCGGACATAATAACACTGAAGCTTTCTTT.